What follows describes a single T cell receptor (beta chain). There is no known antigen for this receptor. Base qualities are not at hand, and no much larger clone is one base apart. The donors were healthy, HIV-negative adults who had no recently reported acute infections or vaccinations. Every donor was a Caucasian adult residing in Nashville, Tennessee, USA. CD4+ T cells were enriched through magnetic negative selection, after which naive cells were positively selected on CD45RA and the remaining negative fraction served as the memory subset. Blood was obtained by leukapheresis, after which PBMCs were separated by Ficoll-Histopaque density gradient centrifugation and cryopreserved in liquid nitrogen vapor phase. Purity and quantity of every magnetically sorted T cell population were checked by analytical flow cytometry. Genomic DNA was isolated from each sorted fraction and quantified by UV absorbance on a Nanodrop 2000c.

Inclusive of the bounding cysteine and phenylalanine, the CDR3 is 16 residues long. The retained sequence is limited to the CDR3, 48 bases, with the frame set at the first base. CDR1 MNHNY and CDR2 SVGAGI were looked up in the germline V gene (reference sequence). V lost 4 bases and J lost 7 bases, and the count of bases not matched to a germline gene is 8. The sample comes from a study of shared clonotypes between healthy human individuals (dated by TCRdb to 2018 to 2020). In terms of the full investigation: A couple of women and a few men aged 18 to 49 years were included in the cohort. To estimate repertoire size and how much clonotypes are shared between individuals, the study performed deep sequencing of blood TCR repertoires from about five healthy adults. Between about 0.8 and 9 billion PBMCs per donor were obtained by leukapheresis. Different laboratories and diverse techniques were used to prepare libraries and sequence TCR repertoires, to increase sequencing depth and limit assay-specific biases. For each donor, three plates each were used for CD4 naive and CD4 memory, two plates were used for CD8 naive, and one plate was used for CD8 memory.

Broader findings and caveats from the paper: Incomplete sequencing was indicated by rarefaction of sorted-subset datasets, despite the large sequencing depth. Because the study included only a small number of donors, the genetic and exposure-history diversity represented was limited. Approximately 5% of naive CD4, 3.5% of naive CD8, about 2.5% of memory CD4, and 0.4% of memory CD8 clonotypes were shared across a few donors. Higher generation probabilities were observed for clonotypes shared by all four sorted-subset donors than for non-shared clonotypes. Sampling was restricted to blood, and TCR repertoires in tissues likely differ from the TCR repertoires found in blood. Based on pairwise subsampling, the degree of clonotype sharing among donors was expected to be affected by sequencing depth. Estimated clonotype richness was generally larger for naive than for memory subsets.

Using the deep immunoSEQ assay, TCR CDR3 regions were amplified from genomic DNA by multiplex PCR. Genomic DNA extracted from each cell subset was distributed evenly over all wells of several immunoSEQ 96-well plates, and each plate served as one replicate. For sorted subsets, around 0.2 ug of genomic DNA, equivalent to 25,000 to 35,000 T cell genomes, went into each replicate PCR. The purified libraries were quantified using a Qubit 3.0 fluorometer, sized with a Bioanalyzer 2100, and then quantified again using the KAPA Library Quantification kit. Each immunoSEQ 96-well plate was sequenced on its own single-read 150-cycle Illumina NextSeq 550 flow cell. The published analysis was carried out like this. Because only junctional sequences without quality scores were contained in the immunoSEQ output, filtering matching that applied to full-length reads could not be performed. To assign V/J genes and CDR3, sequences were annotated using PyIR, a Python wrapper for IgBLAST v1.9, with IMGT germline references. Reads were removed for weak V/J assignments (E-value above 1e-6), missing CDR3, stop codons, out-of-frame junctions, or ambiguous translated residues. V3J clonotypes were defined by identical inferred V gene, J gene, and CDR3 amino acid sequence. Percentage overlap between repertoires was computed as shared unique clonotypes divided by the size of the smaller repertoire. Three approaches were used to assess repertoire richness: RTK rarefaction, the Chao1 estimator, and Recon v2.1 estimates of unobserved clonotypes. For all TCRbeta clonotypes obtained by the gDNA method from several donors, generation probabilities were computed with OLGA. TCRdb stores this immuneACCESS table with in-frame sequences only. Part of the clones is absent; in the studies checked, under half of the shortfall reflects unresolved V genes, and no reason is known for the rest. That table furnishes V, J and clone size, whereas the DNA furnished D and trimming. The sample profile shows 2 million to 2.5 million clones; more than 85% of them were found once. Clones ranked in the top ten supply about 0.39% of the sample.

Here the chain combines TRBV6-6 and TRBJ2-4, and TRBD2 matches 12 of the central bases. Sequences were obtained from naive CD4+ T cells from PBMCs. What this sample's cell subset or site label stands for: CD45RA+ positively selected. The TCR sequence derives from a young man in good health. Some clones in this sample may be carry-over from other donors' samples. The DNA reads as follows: TGTGCCAGCAGTTTCTCACTAGCGGGAGGAGCGAACATTCAGTACTTC. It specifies CASSFSLAGGANIQYF.